This record looks at one T cell receptor beta chain sequence and its context. The data originate from a study of blood T cell repertoires in COVID-19. Some clones are missing from TCRdb's copy, which holds only in-frame ones; the method was immunoSEQ multiplex PCR. Of 110,000 to 150,000 clones listed, roughly 88% were seen once; the top ten hold roughly 4%. CDR1 is MNHEY and CDR2 is SMNVEV in the germline V gene (reference sequence). Trimming cost V 5 bases and J 4 bases, with 11 bases left between them. The CDR3 is 13 residues long. The specimen sequenced was PBMCs or T cells enriched from blood (not recorded which). The sequence derives from a man between 50 and 59 years old who had recovered from COVID-19. The V call is TRBV27, the J call TRBJ1-1; D is undetermined. Here the CDR3 reads CASSPRLGTEAFF. DNA for the CDR3: TGTGCCAGCAGTCCCAGACTGGGCACTGAAGCTTTCTTT.